This is a list of T cell receptor beta chains from one sample in a study of blood T cells in healthy people across ages. TCRdb analysed the 5' RACE reads with MiXCR anew, one entry per CDR3 protein. Altogether about a million distinct CDR3 sequences are present, roughly 43% being singletons, with the ten largest covering over 10%. Sequenced input: blood. The receptors were sampled from a man aged 25 to 45 in good health. CDR3s include the opening cysteine and the closing phenylalanine or tryptophan. The order of the fields is CDR3 length, V gene, D gene, clone size, J gene, CDR3 protein, CDR3 DNA. D genes are given only for firm matches. A row's size may be missing; if present it is once, few, many or a size class.

>14|TRBV7-2|TRBD1|few|TRBJ2-3
CASSSQGLPDTQYF
TGTGCCAGCAGCTCACAGGGGCTCCCAGATACGCAGTATTTT
>14|TRBV6-6|TRBD1|NA|TRBJ2-1
CASSNGQGTNEQFF
TGTGCCAGCAGTAATGGACAGGGAACAAATGAGCAGTTCTTC
>14|TRBV11-1|NA|few|TRBJ2-7
CASSFQDLSYEQYF
TGTGCCAGCAGCTTCCAGGACCTGTCCTACGAGCAGTACTTC
>15|TRBV9|TRBD2|NA|TRBJ2-3
CASSGEGLGADTQYF
TGTGCCAGCAGCGGGGAGGGGCTAGGTGCAGATACGCAGTATTTT
>16|TRBV20-1|TRBD1|NA|TRBJ2-3
CSAGDRVISHTDTQYF
TGCAGTGCTGGGGACAGAGTGATCTCCCACACAGATACGCAGTATTTT
>13|TRBV14|TRBD1|NA|TRBJ2-4
CASSRQGTWEQYF
TGTGCCAGCAGCCGACAGGGGACTTGGGAGCAGTACTTC
>15|TRBV4-2|TRBD2|NA|TRBJ2-5
CASSQERGGPETQYF
TGTGCCAGCAGCCAAGAACGGGGGGGCCCGGAGACCCAGTACTTC
>13|TRBV11-2|NA|NA|TRBJ2-7
CASSPSPEDEQYF
TGTGCCAGCAGCCCCTCGCCGGAAGACGAGCAGTACTTC
>15|TRBV15|NA|NA|TRBJ2-3
CATSRDPGATDTQYF
TGTGCCACCAGCAGAGACCCCGGAGCCACAGATACGCAGTATTTT
>16|TRBV7-9|NA|NA|TRBJ1-5
CASSLGNPWGNQPQHF
TGTGCCAGCAGCTTAGGAAACCCGTGGGGGAACCAGCCCCAGCATTTT
>16|TRBV29-1|NA|NA|TRBJ2-7
CSVEEFRVGSSYEQYF
TGCAGCGTTGAAGAGTTCCGGGTCGGTAGCTCCTACGAGCAGTACTTC
>13|TRBV20-1|TRBD1|few|TRBJ1-2
CSARGQGDYGYTF
TGCAGTGCTAGGGGACAGGGAGACTATGGCTACACCTTC
>15|TRBV28|TRBD1|NA|TRBJ2-5
CASGFTGTGQETQYF
TGTGCCAGCGGATTTACCGGGACAGGACAAGAGACCCAGTACTTC
>13|TRBV5-1|TRBD2|NA|TRBJ2-1
CASSAAGGNEQFF
TGCGCCAGCAGTGCAGCGGGGGGAAATGAGCAGTTCTTC
>13|TRBV5-6|NA|NA|TRBJ2-5
CASSPGGEWTQYF
TGTGCCAGCAGCCCCGGGGGAGAATGGACCCAGTACTTC
>14|TRBV28|TRBD1|NA|TRBJ2-3
CASIWGQGGGTQYF
TGTGCCAGCATTTGGGGACAGGGGGGTGGTACGCAGTATTTT
>14|TRBV20-1|TRBD2|NA|TRBJ2-7
CSARDQAGGYEQYF
TGCAGTGCTAGAGATCAGGCGGGGGGCTACGAGCAGTACTTC
>15|TRBV11-2|NA|NA|TRBJ2-3
CASSPSGVESDTQYF
TGTGCCAGCAGTCCCTCCGGGGTGGAGTCCGATACGCAGTATTTT
>16|TRBV6-2/TRBV6-3|NA|few|TRBJ2-7
CASSALGTASSYEQYF
TGTGCCAGCAGTGCACTAGGGACCGCGAGCTCCTACGAGCAGTACTTC
>15|TRBV20-1|TRBD2|few|TRBJ2-1
CSALWTSGRYNEQFF
TGCAGTGCGCTCTGGACTAGCGGCCGATACAATGAGCAGTTCTTC
>15|TRBV20-1|NA|NA|TRBJ2-7
CSAPLIFQGSYEQYF
TGCAGTGCCCCCTTAATATTTCAAGGATCCTACGAGCAGTACTTC
>15|TRBV27|TRBD1|NA|TRBJ2-7
CASSKYRGSSYEQYF
TGTGCCAGCAGCAAATACAGGGGGAGCTCCTACGAGCAGTACTTC
>14|TRBV2|TRBD2|NA|TRBJ2-5
CASSLGGRLETPYF
TGTGCCAGCAGTCTGGGCGGGAGGCTAGAGACCCCGTACTTC
>13|TRBV11-2|NA|few|TRBJ2-1
CASSLGALNEQFF
TGTGCCAGCAGCTTAGGGGCACTGAATGAGCAGTTCTTC
>15|TRBV6-6|NA|NA|TRBJ2-5
CASSPDIAIQETQYF
TGTGCCAGCAGCCCCGACATCGCAATCCAAGAGACCCAGTACTTC
>15|TRBV27|TRBD2|NA|TRBJ2-1
CASSKTSGAYNEQFF
TGTGCCAGCAGCAAGACTAGCGGGGCGTACAATGAGCAGTTCTTC
>14|TRBV5-1|TRBD1|NA|TRBJ2-1
CASRTGGAMNEQFF
TGCGCCAGCCGGACAGGGGGCGCGATGAATGAGCAGTTCTTC
>14|TRBV7-6|NA|few|TRBJ2-1
CASSPHTINNEQFF
TGTGCCAGCAGCCCGCACACCATAAACAATGAGCAGTTCTTC
>15|TRBV6-6|TRBD1|NA|TRBJ1-2
CASSYTGQGTYGYTF
TGTGCCAGCAGTTATACGGGACAGGGTACCTATGGCTACACCTTC
>16|TRBV7-2|NA|many|TRBJ2-1
CASSLDGPITYNEQFF
TGTGCCAGCAGCTTAGACGGACCTATAACGTACAATGAGCAGTTCTTC
>14|TRBV4-1|NA|NA|TRBJ1-2
CASSQGREHYGYTF
TGCGCCAGCAGCCAAGGGAGGGAACACTATGGCTACACCTTC
>14|TRBV28|NA|NA|TRBJ1-2
CASTDKGVNYGYTF
TGTGCCAGCACCGACAAAGGAGTTAACTATGGCTACACCTTC
>18|TRBV25-1|NA|NA|TRBJ2-1
CASSEPVFSKGGGNEQFF
TGTGCCAGCAGTGAACCCGTCTTTTCTAAGGGGGGGGGCAATGAGCAGTTCTTC
>13|TRBV3-1|TRBD1|few|TRBJ1-2
CASSQETGVGYTF
TGTGCCAGCAGCCAAGAGACAGGGGTTGGCTACACCTTC
>15|TRBV27|NA|NA|TRBJ2-7
CANSSAGASSYEQYF
TGTGCCAACAGTTCCGCCGGGGCCAGCTCCTACGAGCAGTACTTC
>15|TRBV3-1|NA|NA|TRBJ1-6
CASSQAGVSNSPLHF
TGTGCCAGCAGCCAAGCGGGTGTGAGCAATTCACCCCTCCACTTT
>15|TRBV4-1|NA|NA|TRBJ2-2
CASSQMAVDTGELFF
TGCGCCAGCAGCCAGATGGCGGTTGACACCGGGGAGCTGTTTTTT
>15|TRBV28|TRBD2|few|TRBJ2-5
CASSLYPRGEETQYF
TGTGCCAGCAGTTTATATCCCCGGGGGGAAGAGACCCAGTACTTC
>15|TRBV5-6|NA|once|TRBJ2-6
CASSLGGDGANVLTF
TGTGCCAGCAGCTTGGGGGGGGACGGGGCCAACGTCCTGACTTTC
>15|TRBV12-3/TRBV12-4|TRBD2|few|TRBJ2-3
CASSFLAGRGDTQYF
TGTGCCAGCAGTTTTCTAGCGGGGCGAGGGGATACGCAGTATTTT
>16|TRBV20-1|NA|many|TRBJ2-3
CSARPPVARSADTQYF
TGCAGTGCTAGACCGCCGGTAGCGAGGTCGGCAGATACGCAGTATTTT
>17|TRBV14|NA|NA|TRBJ1-1
CASSQDIRPGSLTEAFF
TGTGCCAGCAGCCAAGATATTCGCCCGGGGAGTCTCACTGAAGCTTTCTTT
>15|TRBV7-9|NA|NA|TRBJ1-5
CASSSFRGGEQPQHF
TGTGCCAGCAGCTCTTTCCGGGGGGGTGAACAGCCCCAGCATTTT
>14|TRBV30|TRBD2|few|TRBJ2-1
CAWSRGGNYNEQFF
TGTGCCTGGAGTCGGGGGGGGAACTACAATGAGCAGTTCTTC
>15|TRBV6-4|TRBD1|NA|TRBJ2-1
CASSDGTGTYNEQFF
TGTGCCAGCAGTGATGGGACAGGGACTTACAATGAGCAGTTCTTC
>15|TRBV3-1|NA|NA|TRBJ1-5
CASSKDPGSNQPQHF
TGTGCCAGCAGCAAAGATCCAGGGTCCAATCAGCCCCAGCATTTT
>13|TRBV18|NA|NA|TRBJ2-1
CASSPRRDNEQFF
TGTGCCAGCTCACCACGTCGAGACAATGAGCAGTTCTTC
>13|TRBV20-1|NA|NA|TRBJ1-6
CSAPGAGFSPLHF
TGCAGTGCCCCCGGGGCAGGGTTTTCACCCCTCCACTTT
>17|TRBV9|NA|few|TRBJ2-4
CASSALGGAGDKNIQYF
TGTGCCAGCAGCGCCCTGGGGGGGGCAGGGGACAAAAACATTCAGTACTTC
>15|TRBV3-1|NA|many|TRBJ2-6
CASNRHQAGANVLTF
TGTGCCAGCAACAGACACCAGGCTGGGGCCAACGTCCTGACTTTC